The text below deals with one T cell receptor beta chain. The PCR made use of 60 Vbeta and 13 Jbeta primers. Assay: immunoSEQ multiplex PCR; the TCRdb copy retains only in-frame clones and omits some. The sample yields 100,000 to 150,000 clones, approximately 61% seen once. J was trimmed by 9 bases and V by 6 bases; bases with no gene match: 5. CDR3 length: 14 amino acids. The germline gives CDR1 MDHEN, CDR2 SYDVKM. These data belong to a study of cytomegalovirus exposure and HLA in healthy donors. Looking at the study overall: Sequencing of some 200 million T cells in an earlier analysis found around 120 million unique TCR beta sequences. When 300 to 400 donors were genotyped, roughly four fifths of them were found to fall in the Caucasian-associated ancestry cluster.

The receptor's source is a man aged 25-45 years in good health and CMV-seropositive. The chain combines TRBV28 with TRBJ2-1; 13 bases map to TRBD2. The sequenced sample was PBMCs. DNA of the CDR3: TGTGCCAGCAGGTTTAGACTAGCGGGAGGTGAGCAGTTCTTC. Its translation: CASRFRLAGGEQFF. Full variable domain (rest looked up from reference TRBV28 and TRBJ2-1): DVKVTQSSRYLVKRTGEKVFLECVQDMDHENMFWYRQDPGLGLRLIYFSYDVKMKEKGDIPEGYSVSREKKERFSLILESASTNQTSMYLCASRFRLAGGEQFFGPGTRLTVL.